This TCR beta chain comes out of a study of blood T cell repertoires in COVID-19. The CDR3 is 12 residues long. TCRdb's copy holds only in-frame clones and misses some; the assay was immunoSEQ multiplex PCR. This table holds over 200,000 clones, about 93% found once. As concerns this clone: The germline gene is not matched at one end of the junction; a read error may be the cause.

The specimen sequenced was peripheral blood. This sequence originates from a man aged 55-75 years with COVID-19, enrolled during active disease. This chain connects TRBV12-3 or TRBV12-4 to TRBJ2-3, with D unclear. CDR3 bases: TGTGCCAGCAGTTCTATAGCAGAAACGCAGTATTTT. This translates into CASSSIAETQYF.